The clone carrying this T cell receptor (beta chain) was recorded a few times. What it binds is not known. This sample was included in a study of T cell repertoires in cytomegalovirus infection. Study context: Alongside well-studied HLA-B-restricted CMV epitopes, recently identified HLA-C-restricted CMV epitopes were also used. Both CMV infection and a matching HLA type were indicated by public TCR beta signatures.

Findings and limits, study-wide: Dominating the ex vivo response were HLA-C-restricted CMV-specific TCR beta clonotypes. Summed frequency of shared TCR beta families picked out CMV carriers who also had the relevant HLA.

This CDR3 is 12 amino acids long. V dropped 7 bases and J dropped 12; count of bases not matched to a gene: 9. CDR1 is LNHDA and CDR2 is SQIVND in the germline V gene (reference sequence). Using its own MiXCR run on the reads, TCRdb lists one record per CDR3 protein. This table holds roughly 920,000 distinct CDR3 sequences, approximately 30% found once. Sequencing was performed on cultured CD8+ T cells from PBMCs, taken from culture after CMV antigen stimulation. The receptor was isolated from a human donor in good health (CMV status not recorded). Some clones in this sample may be carry-over from other donors' samples. J is TRBJ2-1 and V is TRBV19; 7 bases agree with TRBD1. CDR3: CASTFGAGGQFF. CDR3 nucleotide sequence: TGTGCCAGTACCTTCGGGGCAGGGGGGCAGTTCTTC.